Below, 11 T cell receptor beta chains from the same sample are listed, as sequenced in a study of Ad26.COV2.S vaccination and SARS-CoV-2 variants. Treatment meaning: 19 received Ad26.COV2.S at low or high dose, single or two shots; a few received placebo; per-sample allocation not given. Following the first vaccine or placebo injection, samples were taken on day 63. This table comes from immunoSEQ multiplex PCR, and its TCRdb copy is limited to in-frame clones, with some not included. This table has about 680,000 clones, around 90% appearing once. The sequenced sample was peripheral blood, obtained in a trial of Ad26.COV2.S vaccine versus placebo. These receptors all stem from a person between 18 and 59 years old who received the Ad26.COV2.S COVID-19 vaccine or a placebo.

The CDR3 loop is CASSGRSTEAFF. CDR3 DNA sequence: TGTGCCAGCAGCGGCCGGTCCACTGAAGCTTTCTTT. The chain links TRBV7-8 to TRBJ1-1; D not certain. The CDR3 length is 12 residues. Per germline, CDR1 SGHVS and CDR2 FQNEAQ. Trimming took 5 bases from V and 4 from J, leaving 8 bases between them.

The chain joins TRBV19 to TRBJ2-7, with D maybe TRBD2 (6 bases). The CDR3 consists of 14 residues. V dropped 5 bases and J dropped 3 bases, with 14 bases sitting between them. CDR1 is LNHDA and CDR2 is SQIVND in the germline V gene (reference sequence). The CDR3: CASSPGSDFYEQYF. The CDR3 DNA reads TGTGCCAGTAGTCCCGGGAGCGACTTCTACGAGCAGTACTTC.

The CDR3 sequence: CASRGTGASNQPQHF. The CDR3 DNA is TGTGCCAGCAGGGGGACAGGGGCGAGCAATCAGCCCCAGCATTTT. V usage is TRBV6-1 and J usage is TRBJ1-5; 10 bases align to TRBD1. CDR3 length: 15 amino acids. Germline V lookup: CDR1 MNHNS, CDR2 SASEGT. J gave up 1 base and V 6 bases, and 3 bases lay outside the gene matches.

This clone came up once. The V gene is TRBV11-3, the J gene TRBJ2-1; a weak D match, TRBD1 (6 bases). Germline CDR1 reads SGHNT; CDR2 reads YENEEA. The CDR3 has 12 residues. With 5 bases removed from V and 8 bases from J, the gap between germline ends came to 10 bases. The CDR3 DNA reads as TGTGCCAGCAGCATCGGACAGTATGAGCAGTTCTTC. This codes for CASSIGQYEQFF.

This clone was observed once. The V and J genes are TRBV5-1 and TRBJ2-1; D not certain. Germline CDR1 reads SGHRS; CDR2 reads YFSETQ. The V and J ends lost 4 bases and 2 bases respectively, with 10 bases between them. This CDR3 has 14 residues. The CDR3 is CASSPREAYNEQFF. Here the CDR3 DNA reads TGCGCCAGCAGCCCCCGAGAGGCCTACAATGAGCAGTTCTTC.

The chain links TRBV14 to TRBJ1-1; D ambiguous. The CDR3 has 14 amino acids. V dropped 6 bases and J dropped 1 base, with 12 bases sitting between them. Germline lookup yields CDR1 SGHDN and CDR2 FVKESK. The CDR3 loop reads CASRGGRRNTEAFF. CDR3 DNA sequence: TGTGCCAGCAGGGGCGGACGGAGGAACACTGAAGCTTTCTTT.

This chain connects TRBV7-2 to TRBJ2-4; 12 bases are shared with TRBD2. V trimming: 1 base; J trimming: 8 bases; junction bases outside the gene matches: 12. The CDR3 has 18 amino acids. In germline, CDR1 is SGHTA, CDR2 FQGNSA. This CDR3 reads CASSLVGSSGRAGYIQYF. The CDR3 DNA follows: TGTGCCAGCAGCTTAGTCGGGTCTAGCGGGAGGGCCGGGTACATTCAGTACTTC.

The chain employs TRBV12-5 and TRBJ2-2, with 8 bases lining up with TRBD1. CDR1 LGHNT and CDR2 FRNRAP come from the germline V gene. J gave up 2 bases and V 2 bases, and 7 bases lay outside the gene matches. The CDR3 is made up of 17 amino acids. The CDR3: CASGLPHGTGNTGELFF. CDR3 DNA sequence: TGTGCTAGTGGTTTGCCACACGGGACAGGAAACACCGGGGAGCTGTTTTTT.

The chain is built from TRBV6-6 and TRBJ2-3; D perhaps matches TRBD2 (6 bases). The V gene lost 5 bases and the J gene lost 1 base, with 19 bases spanning the gap. The CDR3 is 17 residues long. Germline CDR1 is MNHNY and CDR2 is SVGAGI (reference sequence). CDR3 bases: TGTGCCAGCAGTCGTAGCGGTCGCCAGTTGGGCACAGATACGCAGTATTTT. The encoded protein is CASSRSGRQLGTDTQYF.

This clone was detected only once. The chain joins TRBV7-9 to TRBJ1-4; D call uncertain. This CDR3 comprises 16 residues. V lost 5 bases and J 0 bases, leaving 13 bases between the germline ends. In germline, CDR1 is SEHNR, CDR2 FQNEAQ (reference sequence). The CDR3 bases are TGTGCCAGCAGCCCCCCTGGGATTGCAACTAATGAAAAACTGTTTTTT. Translating gives CASSPPGIATNEKLFF. The full variable domain, rest sourced from reference TRBV7-9 and TRBJ1-4, is DTGVSQNPRHKITKRGQNVTFRCDPISEHNRLYWYRQTLGQGPEFLTYFQNEAQLEKSRLLSDRFSAERPKGSFSTLEIQRTEQGDSAMYLCASSPPGIATNEKLFFGSGTQLSVL.

About this clone: Additional DNA sequences in this sample encode the identical CDR3. The V and J genes are TRBV30 and TRBJ1-5; D uncertain. In germline, CDR1 is GTSNPN, CDR2 SVGIG (reference sequence). V gave up 0 bases and J gave up 1 base, with 4 bases separating them. The CDR3 loop spans 13 amino acids. The CDR3 nucleotides are TGTGCCTGGAGTGTAAGCAGCAATCAGCCCCAGCATTTT. Amino acid sequence: CAWSVSSNQPQHF.